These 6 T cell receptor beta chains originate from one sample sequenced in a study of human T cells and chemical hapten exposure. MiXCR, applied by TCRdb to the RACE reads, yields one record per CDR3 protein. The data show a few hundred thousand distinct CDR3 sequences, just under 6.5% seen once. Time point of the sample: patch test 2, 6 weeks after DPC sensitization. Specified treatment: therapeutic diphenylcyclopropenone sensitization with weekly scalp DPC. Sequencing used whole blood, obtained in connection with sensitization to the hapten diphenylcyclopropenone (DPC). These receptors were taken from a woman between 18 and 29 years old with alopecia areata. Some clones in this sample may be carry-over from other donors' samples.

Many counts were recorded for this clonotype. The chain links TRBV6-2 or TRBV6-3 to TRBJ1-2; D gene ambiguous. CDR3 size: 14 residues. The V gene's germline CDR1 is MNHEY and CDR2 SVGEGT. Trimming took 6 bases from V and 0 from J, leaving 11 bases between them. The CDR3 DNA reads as TGTGCCAGCAGAAAGGACGGATCTAACTATGGCTACACCTTC. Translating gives CASRKDGSNYGYTF.

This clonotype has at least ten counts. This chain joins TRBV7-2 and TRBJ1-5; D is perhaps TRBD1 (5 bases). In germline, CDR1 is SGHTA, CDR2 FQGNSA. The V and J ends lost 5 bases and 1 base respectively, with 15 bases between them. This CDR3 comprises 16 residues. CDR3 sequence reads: CASSPLTGVSNQPQHF. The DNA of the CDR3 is TGTGCCAGCAGCCCTCTAACAGGCGTCAGCAATCAGCCCCAGCATTTT.

The CDR3 loop reads CASSSEGITNNSPLHF. The CDR3 DNA is TGTGCCAGCTCTTCTGAGGGCATAACGAATAATTCACCCCTCCACTTT. The chain carries TRBV2 and TRBJ1-6; no definite D call. V lost 8 bases, J lost 5 bases, and 19 bases lay in between. The CDR3 loop spans 16 amino acids. CDR1 is SNHLY, CDR2 FYNNEI, per germline.

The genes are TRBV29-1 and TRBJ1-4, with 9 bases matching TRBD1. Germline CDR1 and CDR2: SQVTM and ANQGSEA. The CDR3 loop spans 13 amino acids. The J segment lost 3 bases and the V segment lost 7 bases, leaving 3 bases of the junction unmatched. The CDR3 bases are TGCAGCGCTAACAGGGGGCCTAATGAAAAACTGTTTTTT. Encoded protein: CSANRGPNEKLFF.

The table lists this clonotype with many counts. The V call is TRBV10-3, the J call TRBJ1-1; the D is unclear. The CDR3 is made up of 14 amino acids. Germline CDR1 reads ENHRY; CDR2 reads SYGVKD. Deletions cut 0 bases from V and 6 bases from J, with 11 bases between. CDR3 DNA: TGTGCCATCAGTGAGTCGATGGGTCCGCCTGAAGCTTTCTTT. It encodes CAISESMGPPEAFF.

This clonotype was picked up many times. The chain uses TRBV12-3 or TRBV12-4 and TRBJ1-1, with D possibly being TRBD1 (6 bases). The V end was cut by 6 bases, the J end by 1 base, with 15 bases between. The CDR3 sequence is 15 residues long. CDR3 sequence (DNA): TGTGCCAGCAGACCACACAGGGCTCCGAACACTGAAGCTTTCTTT. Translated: CASRPHRAPNTEAFF.